Shown below are 2 T cell receptor beta chains from a single sample sequenced in a study of OX40 agonist ivuxolimab in advanced cancers. TCRdb's table, derived via immunoSEQ multiplex PCR, lists solely in-frame clones and lacks some. The sample includes about 65,000 clones, around 87% of them seen just once. This specimen was CD4+ or CD8+ T cells sorted from blood, taken in a trial of the OX40 agonist ivuxolimab. The receptor set was obtained from an adult with an advanced solid tumor such as melanoma, head and neck, liver or kidney cancer.

The chain couples TRBV7-9 to TRBJ1-1; D is possibly TRBD1 (5 bases). With 3 bases removed from V and 8 bases from J, the gap between germline ends came to 16 bases. CDR1 SEHNR and CDR2 FQNEAQ come from the germline V gene (reference sequence). The CDR3 length is 14 residues. The CDR3 nucleotides read TGTGCCAGCAGCTTGGACGGGACCCCAGGCGAAGCTTTCTTT. Its translation is CASSLDGTPGEAFF.

The rearrangement uses TRBV7-2 and TRBJ2-5; 11 positions agree with TRBD2. CDR3 length: 15 amino acids. CDR1 SGHTA and CDR2 FQGNSA come from the germline V gene. The trim removed 4 bases at V and 1 base at J, leaving 2 bases unmatched. The CDR3 region has the DNA TGTGCCAGCAGCTCGACTAGCGGGGTCCAAGAGACCCAGTACTTC. This sequence encodes CASSSTSGVQETQYF.